These 13 T cell receptor beta chains were all obtained from the same sample, sequenced in a study of shared clonotypes between healthy human individuals. Some clones are missing from TCRdb's copy, which holds only in-frame ones; the method was immunoSEQ multiplex PCR. Of about 1.1 million clones detected, roughly 74% appear once; the ten largest clones hold 0.6% to 0.7%. Sample: memory CD4+ T cells from PBMCs. Noted subset: CD45RA-negative fraction. These receptor sequences come from a man younger than 30 in good health. Some clones in this sample may be carry-over from other donors' samples.

This clone was detected once. The rearrangement joins TRBV5-1 to TRBJ2-1, with D possibly being TRBD1 (5 bases). The CDR3 runs 14 residues. V gave up 4 bases and J gave up 5 bases, with 13 bases separating them. Germline assignment: CDR1 SGHRS and CDR2 YFSETQ. CDR3 DNA: TGCGCCAGCAGCACTCAGGGTCATGACAATGAGCAGTTCTTC. This sequence encodes CASSTQGHDNEQFF. Variable domain in full (rest from reference TRBV5-1 and TRBJ2-1): KAGVTQTPRYLIKTRGQQVTLSCSPISGHRSVSWYQQTPGQGLQFLFEYFSETQRNKGNFPGRFSGRQFSNSRSEMNVSTLELGDSALYLCASSTQGHDNEQFFGPGTRLTVL.

This chain uses TRBV5-4 with TRBJ1-5, with a possible D match to TRBD1 (6 bases). The CDR3 covers 15 residues. The germline V gene encodes CDR1 SGHNT and CDR2 YYREEE (reference sequence). V lost 4 bases to trimming and J lost 0 bases, with 11 bases between them. Here the CDR3 reads CASSLGTSSNQPQHF. The CDR3 DNA follows: TGTGCCAGCAGCCTGGGGACAAGTAGCAATCAGCCCCAGCATTTT.

The CDR3 is CASSLYWGQATYEQYF. In DNA, the CDR3 is TGTGCCAGCAGCTTGTATTGGGGACAGGCTACGTACGAGCAGTACTTC. This chain links TRBV5-5 with TRBJ2-7, with TRBD1 matching 8 bases. Trimming cost V 1 base and J 4 bases; bases outside gene matches: 10. The CDR3 is 16 residues long. CDR1 is SGHKS, CDR2 YYEKEE, per germline (reference sequence).

The chain employs TRBV2 and TRBJ1-1; D is unclear. Between the trimmed V and J ends, which lost 7 bases and 1 base, there was a span of 10 bases. The CDR3 is 13 residues long. CDR1 SNHLY and CDR2 FYNNEI come from the germline V gene. The CDR3, as DNA: TGTGCCAGCATATGGGTGGCGAACACTGAAGCTTTCTTT. It codes for CASIWVANTEAFF.

The V gene is TRBV18, the J gene TRBJ2-3; TRBD2 aligns across 10 bases. The CDR3 totals 16 residues. Germline CDR1 is KGHSH and CDR2 is LQKENI. V gave up 3 bases and J gave up 3 bases; unmatched junction bases: 6. As DNA, the CDR3 is TGTGCCAGCTCACCCCCCGGTAGCGGGAGGACAGATACGCAGTATTTT. Translated, it gives CASSPPGSGRTDTQYF. The entire variable domain, with the rest obtained from reference TRBV18 and TRBJ2-3, is as follows: NAGVMQNPRHLVRRRGQEARLRCSPMKGHSHVYWYRQLPEEGLKFMVYLQKENIIDESGMPKERFSAEFPKEGPSILRIQQVVRGDSAAYFCASSPPGSGRTDTQYFGPGTRLTVL.

The chain links TRBV11-2 to TRBJ2-7; 13 bases fit TRBD2. CDR3 length equals 18 residues. Losses at the gene ends were 5 bases for V and 3 bases for J; bases not matched to a gene: 13. Germline V CDR1 and CDR2: SGHAT, FQNNGV. CDR3 loop: CASSQSKPGLAGIYEQYF. The CDR3, as DNA: TGTGCCAGCAGCCAATCCAAGCCGGGACTAGCGGGAATCTACGAGCAGTACTTC.

The chain carries TRBV6-1 and TRBJ2-5; D tentatively fits TRBD1 or TRBD2 (5 bases each). Germline assignment: CDR1 MNHNS and CDR2 SASEGT. V lost 6 bases and J lost 2, with 16 bases in between. CDR3 length: 15 amino acids. In DNA form, the CDR3 reads TGTGCCAGCAGCGGCAGCGTTTGGGGGCAAGAGACCCAGTACTTC. Translated: CASSGSVWGQETQYF.

In regard to this clone: One junction end disagrees with the germline gene, perhaps due to a read error. V gene TRBV5-1 combines with J gene TRBJ1-1; D might be TRBD1 (6 bases). This CDR3 has 14 amino acids. The germline V gene encodes CDR1 SGHRS and CDR2 YFSETQ. This CDR3 reads CASSSFQGNAEAFF. CDR3 bases: TGCGCCAGCAGCTCTTTTCAGGGGAACGCTGAAGCTTTCTTT. The full variable domain, rest sourced from reference TRBV5-1 and TRBJ1-1, is KAGVTQTPRYLIKTRGQQVTLSCSPISGHRSVSWYQQTPGQGLQFLFEYFSETQRNKGNFPGRFSGRQFSNSRSEMNVSTLELGDSALYLCASSSFQGNAEAFFGQGTRLTVV.

Many counts were recorded for this clone. No conserved phenylalanine or tryptophan is present at the end of the CDR3, so a read error is the likely explanation. The chain is built from TRBV30 and TRBJ2-4; D is perhaps TRBD1 or TRBD2 (6 bases each). The CDR3 has 13 amino acids. Germline-derived CDR1 and CDR2 are GTSNPN and SVGIG (reference sequence). Trimming shortened V by 0 bases and J by 8 bases, and 11 bases separated the two germline ends. The CDR3 bases are TGTGCCTGGAGTGTGTGGGGGGCGGACATTCAGTACTCC. This gives the protein CAWSVWGADIQYS.

CDR3 sequence: CATSRPDWTGGEKLFF. The CDR3 DNA reads as TGTGCCACCAGCAGACCTGACTGGACAGGGGGAGAAAAACTGTTTTTT. This chain links TRBV15 with TRBJ1-4, with 10 nucleotides matching TRBD1. The V and J ends lost 2 bases and 8 bases, in that order; junction bases with no gene match: 8. Per the germline V gene, CDR1 is LNHNV and CDR2 is YYDKDF (reference sequence). The CDR3 is 16 amino acids.

The CDR3 protein is CASLYEGEAFF. The CDR3 DNA reads as TGTGCCAGCCTTTACGAAGGTGAAGCTTTCTTT. The rearrangement links TRBV2 to TRBJ1-1; D gene ambiguous. V lost 8 bases and J lost 7, with 11 bases in between. The germline CDR1 and CDR2 sequences are SNHLY and FYNNEI. The CDR3 is 11 amino acids.

This clone was observed many times. Other DNA sequences of this sample code for an identical CDR3. The V call is TRBV25-1, the J call TRBJ2-1; 8 bases agree with TRBD2. After removal of 4 bases from V and 4 bases from J, the junction contained 6 bases not matched to a gene. Germline CDR1 MGHDK, CDR2 SYGVNS. The CDR3 totals 15 residues. CDR3 DNA: TGTGCCAGCAGTGTGGCGGGAGGTTCATACAATGAGCAGTTCTTC. This sequence encodes CASSVAGGSYNEQFF.

The CDR3 DNA is TGTGCCAGCAGTGAATACGGGTTCTACGAGCAGTACTTC. It codes for CASSEYGFYEQYF. The rearrangement uses TRBV25-1 and TRBJ2-7, with unresolved D. This CDR3 contains 13 residues. In germline, CDR1 is MGHDK, CDR2 SYGVNS. The V gene lost 0 bases and the J gene lost 3 bases, with 6 bases spanning the gap.